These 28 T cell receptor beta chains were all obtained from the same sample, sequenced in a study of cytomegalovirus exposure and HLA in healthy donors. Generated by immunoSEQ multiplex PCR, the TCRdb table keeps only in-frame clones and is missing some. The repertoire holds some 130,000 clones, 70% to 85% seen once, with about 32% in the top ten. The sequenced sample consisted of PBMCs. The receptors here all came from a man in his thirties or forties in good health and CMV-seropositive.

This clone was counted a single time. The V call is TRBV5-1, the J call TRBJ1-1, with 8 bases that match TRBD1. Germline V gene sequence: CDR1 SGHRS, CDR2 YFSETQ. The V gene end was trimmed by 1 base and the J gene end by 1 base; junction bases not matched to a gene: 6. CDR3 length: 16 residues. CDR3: CASSLYTGGPNTEAFF. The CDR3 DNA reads TGCGCCAGCAGCTTGTACACAGGGGGACCGAACACTGAAGCTTTCTTT.

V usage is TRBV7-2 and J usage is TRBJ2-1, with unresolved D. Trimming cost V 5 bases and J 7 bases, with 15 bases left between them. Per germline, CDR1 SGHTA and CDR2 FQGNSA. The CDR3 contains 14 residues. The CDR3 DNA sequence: TGTGCCAGCAGCCCCCTCCGGGTTTCTAATGAGCAGTTCTTC. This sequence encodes CASSPLRVSNEQFF.

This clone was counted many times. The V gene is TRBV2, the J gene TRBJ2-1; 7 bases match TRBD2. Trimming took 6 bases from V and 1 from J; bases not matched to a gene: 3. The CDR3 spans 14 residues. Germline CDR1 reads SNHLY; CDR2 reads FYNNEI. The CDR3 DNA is TGTGCCAGCAGGGCGGGAGTTTCCTACAATGAGCAGTTCTTC. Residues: CASRAGVSYNEQFF.

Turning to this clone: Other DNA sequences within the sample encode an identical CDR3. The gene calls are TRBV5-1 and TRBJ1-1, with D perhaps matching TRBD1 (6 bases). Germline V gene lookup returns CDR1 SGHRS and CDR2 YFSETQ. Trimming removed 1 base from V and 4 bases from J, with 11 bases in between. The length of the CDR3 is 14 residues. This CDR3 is CASSLQGMGTEAFF. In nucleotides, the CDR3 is TGCGCCAGCAGCTTGCAGGGGATGGGCACTGAAGCTTTCTTT.

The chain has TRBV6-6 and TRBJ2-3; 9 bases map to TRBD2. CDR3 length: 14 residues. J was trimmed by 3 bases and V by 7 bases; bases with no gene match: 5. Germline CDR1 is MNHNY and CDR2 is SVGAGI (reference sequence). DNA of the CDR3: TGTGCCAGCATGGGACTAGCAAGAACAGATACGCAGTATTTT. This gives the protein CASMGLARTDTQYF.

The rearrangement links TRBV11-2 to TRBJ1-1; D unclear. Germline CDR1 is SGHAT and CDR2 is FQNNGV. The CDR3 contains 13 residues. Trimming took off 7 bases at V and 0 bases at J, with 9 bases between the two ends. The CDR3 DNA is TGTGCCAGCATCGGGAACTTGAACACTGAAGCTTTCTTT. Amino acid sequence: CASIGNLNTEAFF.

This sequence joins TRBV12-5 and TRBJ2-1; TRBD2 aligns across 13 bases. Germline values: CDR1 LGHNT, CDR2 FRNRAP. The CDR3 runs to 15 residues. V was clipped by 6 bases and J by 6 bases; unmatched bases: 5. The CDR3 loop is CASGPGTSGINEQFF. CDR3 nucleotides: TGTGCTAGTGGCCCCGGGACTAGCGGGATCAATGAGCAGTTCTTC.

The chain's CDR3 is CASSISMNTIYF. As DNA, the CDR3 is TGTGCCAGTAGTATATCCATGAACACCATATATTTT. V is TRBV19 and J is TRBJ1-3, with D uncertain. This CDR3 has 12 residues. Trimming took 2 bases from V and 7 from J, leaving 6 bases between them. Germline CDR1 LNHDA, CDR2 SQIVND (reference sequence).

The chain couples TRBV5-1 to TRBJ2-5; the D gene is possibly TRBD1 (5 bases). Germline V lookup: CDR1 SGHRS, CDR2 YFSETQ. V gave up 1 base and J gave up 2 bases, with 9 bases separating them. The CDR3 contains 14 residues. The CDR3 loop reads CASSLYGQQETQYF. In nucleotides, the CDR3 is TGCGCCAGCAGCTTGTACGGACAACAAGAGACCCAGTACTTC.

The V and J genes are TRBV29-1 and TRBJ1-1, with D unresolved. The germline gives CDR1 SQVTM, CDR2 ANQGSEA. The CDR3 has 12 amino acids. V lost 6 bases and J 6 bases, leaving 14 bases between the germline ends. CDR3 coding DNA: TGCAGCGTCCTAGTTGGGTCCCCTGAAGCTTTCTTT. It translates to CSVLVGSPEAFF. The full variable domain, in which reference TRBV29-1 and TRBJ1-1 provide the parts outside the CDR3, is SAVISQKPSRDICQRGTSLTIQCQVDSQVTMMFWYRQQPGQSLTLIATANQGSEATYESGFVIDKFPISRPNLTFSTLTVSNMSPEDSSIYLCSVLVGSPEAFFGQGTRLTVV.

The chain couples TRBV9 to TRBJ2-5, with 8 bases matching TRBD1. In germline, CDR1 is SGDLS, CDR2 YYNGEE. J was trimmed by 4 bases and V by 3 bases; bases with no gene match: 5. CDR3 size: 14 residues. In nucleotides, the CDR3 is TGTGCCAGCAGCGCGACAGGGGTAGGAGAGACCCAGTACTTC. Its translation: CASSATGVGETQYF.

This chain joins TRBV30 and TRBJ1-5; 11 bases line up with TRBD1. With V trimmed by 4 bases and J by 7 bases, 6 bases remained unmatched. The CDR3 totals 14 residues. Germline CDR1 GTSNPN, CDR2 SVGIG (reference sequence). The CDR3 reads CAWTPGQGDQPQHF. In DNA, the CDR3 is TGTGCCTGGACTCCGGGACAGGGGGACCAGCCCCAGCATTTT.

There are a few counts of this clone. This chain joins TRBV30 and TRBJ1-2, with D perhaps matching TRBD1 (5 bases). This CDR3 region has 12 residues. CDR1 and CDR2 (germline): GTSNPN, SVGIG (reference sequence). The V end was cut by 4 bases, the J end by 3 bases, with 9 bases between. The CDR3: CAWTGYDYGYTF. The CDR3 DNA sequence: TGTGCCTGGACAGGGTACGACTATGGCTACACCTTC.

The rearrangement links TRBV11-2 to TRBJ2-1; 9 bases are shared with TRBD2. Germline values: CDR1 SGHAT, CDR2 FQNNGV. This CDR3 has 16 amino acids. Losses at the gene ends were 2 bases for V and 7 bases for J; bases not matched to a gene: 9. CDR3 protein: CASSLIVLAGSNEQFF. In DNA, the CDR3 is TGTGCCAGCAGCTTAATCGTACTAGCGGGTTCTAATGAGCAGTTCTTC.

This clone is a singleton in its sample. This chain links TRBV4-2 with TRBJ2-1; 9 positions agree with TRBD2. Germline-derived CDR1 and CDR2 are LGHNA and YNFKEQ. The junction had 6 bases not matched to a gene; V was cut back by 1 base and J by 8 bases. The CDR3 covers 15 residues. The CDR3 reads CASSQVGLANYEQFF. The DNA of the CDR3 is TGTGCCAGCAGCCAAGTGGGACTAGCCAACTATGAGCAGTTCTTC.

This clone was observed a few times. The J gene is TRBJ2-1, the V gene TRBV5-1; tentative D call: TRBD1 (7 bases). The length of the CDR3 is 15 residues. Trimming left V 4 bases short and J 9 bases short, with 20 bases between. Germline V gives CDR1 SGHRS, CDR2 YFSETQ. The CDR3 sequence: CASSPLTGPGGEQFF. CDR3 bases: TGCGCCAGCAGCCCGTTGACAGGGCCCGGGGGTGAGCAGTTCTTC.

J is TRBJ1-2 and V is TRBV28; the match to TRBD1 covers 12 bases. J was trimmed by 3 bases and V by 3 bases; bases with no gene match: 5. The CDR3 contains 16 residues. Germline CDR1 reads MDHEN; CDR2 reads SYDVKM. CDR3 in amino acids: CASSFRGTGGDYGYTF. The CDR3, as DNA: TGTGCCAGCAGTTTTAGGGGGACAGGGGGCGACTATGGCTACACCTTC.

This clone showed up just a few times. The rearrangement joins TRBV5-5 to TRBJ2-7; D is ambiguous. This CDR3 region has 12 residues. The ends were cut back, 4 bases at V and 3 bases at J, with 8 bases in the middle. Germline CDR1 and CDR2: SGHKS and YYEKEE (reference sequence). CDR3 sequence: CASSLDNYEQYF. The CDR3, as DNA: TGTGCCAGCAGCCTTGACAACTACGAGCAGTACTTC.

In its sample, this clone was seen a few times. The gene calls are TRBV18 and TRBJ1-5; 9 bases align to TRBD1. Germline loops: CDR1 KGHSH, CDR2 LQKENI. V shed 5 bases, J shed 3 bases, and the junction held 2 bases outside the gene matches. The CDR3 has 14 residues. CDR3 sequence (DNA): TGTGCCAGCTCAGGGACAGGGTTCAATCAGCCCCAGCATTTT. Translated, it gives CASSGTGFNQPQHF.

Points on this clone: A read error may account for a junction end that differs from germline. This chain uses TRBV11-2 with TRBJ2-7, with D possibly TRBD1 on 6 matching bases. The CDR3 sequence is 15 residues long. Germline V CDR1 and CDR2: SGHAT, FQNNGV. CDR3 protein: CASSDLFTGHQHSHF. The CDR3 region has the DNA TGTGCCAGCAGCGATCTCTTTACGGGACACCAGCACTCGCACTTC.

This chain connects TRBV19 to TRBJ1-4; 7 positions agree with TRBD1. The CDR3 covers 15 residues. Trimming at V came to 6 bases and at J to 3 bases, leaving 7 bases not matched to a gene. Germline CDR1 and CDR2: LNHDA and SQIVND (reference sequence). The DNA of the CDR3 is TGTGCCAGTAGGGCAGGGGGGCTTTCTAATGAAAAACTGTTTTTT. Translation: CASRAGGLSNEKLFF. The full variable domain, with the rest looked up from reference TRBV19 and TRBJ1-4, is DGGITQSPKYLFRKEGQNVTLSCEQNLNHDAMYWYRQDPGQGLRLIYYSQIVNDFQKGDIAEGYSVSREKKESFPLTVTSAQKNPTAFYLCASRAGGLSNEKLFFGSGTQLSVL.

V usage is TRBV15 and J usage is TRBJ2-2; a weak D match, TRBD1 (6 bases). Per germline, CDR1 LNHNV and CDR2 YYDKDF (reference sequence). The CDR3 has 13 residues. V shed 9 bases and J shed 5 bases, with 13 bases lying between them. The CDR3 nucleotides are TGTGCCACGGGTGTAGGGGGTACCGGGGAGCTGTTTTTT. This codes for CATGVGGTGELFF.

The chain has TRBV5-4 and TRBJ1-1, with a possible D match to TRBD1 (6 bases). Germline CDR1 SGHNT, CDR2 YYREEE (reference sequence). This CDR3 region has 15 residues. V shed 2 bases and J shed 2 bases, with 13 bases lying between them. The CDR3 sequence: CASSFDRKLNTEAFF. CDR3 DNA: TGTGCCAGCAGCTTTGACAGGAAGCTTAACACTGAAGCTTTCTTT.

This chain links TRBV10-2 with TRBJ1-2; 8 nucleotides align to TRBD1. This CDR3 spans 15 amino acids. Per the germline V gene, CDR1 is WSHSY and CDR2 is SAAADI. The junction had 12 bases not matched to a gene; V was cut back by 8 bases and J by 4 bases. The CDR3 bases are TGCGCCAGCGGAGAATCCGGACAGGGCGGCTATGGCTACACCTTC. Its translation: CASGESGQGGYGYTF.

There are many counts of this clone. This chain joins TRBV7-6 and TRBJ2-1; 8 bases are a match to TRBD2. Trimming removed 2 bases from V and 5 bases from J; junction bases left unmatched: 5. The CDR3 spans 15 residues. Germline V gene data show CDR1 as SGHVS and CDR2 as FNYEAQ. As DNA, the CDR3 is TGTGCCAGCAGCTTAATGGGACTAGTTGACAATGAGCAGTTCTTC. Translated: CASSLMGLVDNEQFF. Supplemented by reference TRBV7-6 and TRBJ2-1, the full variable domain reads GAGVSQSPRYKVTKRGQDVALRCDPISGHVSLYWYRQALGQGPEFLTYFNYEAQQDKSGLPNDRFSAERPEGSISTLTIQRTEQRDSAMYRCASSLMGLVDNEQFFGPGTRLTVL.

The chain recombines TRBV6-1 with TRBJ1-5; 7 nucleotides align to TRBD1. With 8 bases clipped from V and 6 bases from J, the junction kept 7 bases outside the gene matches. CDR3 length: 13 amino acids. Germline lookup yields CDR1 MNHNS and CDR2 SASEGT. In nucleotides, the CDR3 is TGTGCCAGCGGAGACAGGGCTAGTCAGCCCCAGCATTTT. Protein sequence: CASGDRASQPQHF.

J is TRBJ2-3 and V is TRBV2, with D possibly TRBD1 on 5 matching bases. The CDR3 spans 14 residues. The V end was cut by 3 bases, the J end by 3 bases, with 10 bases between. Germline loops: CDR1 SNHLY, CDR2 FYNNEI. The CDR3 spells CASSEARATDTQYF. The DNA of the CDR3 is TGTGCCAGCAGTGAGGCCAGGGCGACAGATACGCAGTATTTT.

In DNA form, the CDR3 reads TGTGCCAGCAGTAGCCAGGGGCCTGTTTCACCCCTCCACTTT. This translates into CASSSQGPVSPLHF. The genes are TRBV25-1 and TRBJ1-6; perhaps TRBD1 as D (6 bases). The V and J ends lost 5 bases and 9 bases respectively, with 14 bases between them. The germline V gene encodes CDR1 MGHDK and CDR2 SYGVNS. The CDR3 is 14 amino acids.